This is a list of T cell receptor beta chains from one sample in a study of breast tumors, draining lymph nodes, adjacent tissues. TCRdb analysed the multiplex PCR reads with MiXCR anew, one entry per CDR3 protein. The top ten clones hold around 1.5% of a sample with more than 200,000 distinct CDR3 sequences, roughly 32% of them seen once. Sequencing was performed on axillary lymph node tissue. These receptors originate from a female donor with breast cancer. Some clones in this sample may be carry-over from other donors' samples. CDR3s include the opening cysteine and the closing phenylalanine or tryptophan. The D gene is left open where the match is weak. Size tells how often a clone was seen (once, few, many) or the class of an expanded clone, and some rows leave it out.

>TRBD2|TRBJ2-1|few|TRBV6-1
TGTGCCAGCAAACCCGGCTTAGCGGGAGGACTTAAAATCAATGAGCAGTTCTTC
CASKPGLAGGLKINEQFF
>-|TRBJ1-5|many|TRBV5-4
TGTGCCAGCAGCGGGGGGTCGGGGGGACTCCGCCAGCCCCAGCATTTT
CASSGGSGGLRQPQHF
>-|TRBJ2-6|-|TRBV19
TGTGCCAGTAGTAACGGGCAGCTATCTGGGGCCAACGTCCTGACTTTC
CASSNGQLSGANVLTF
>-|TRBJ2-3|many|TRBV20-1
TGCAGTGCGCCCGGGGTTAGCACAGATACGCAGTATTTT
CSAPGVSTDTQYF
>-|TRBJ1-2|many|TRBV7-2
TGTGCCAGCAGCTTAGCGCCTGGGGGCGGCTATGGCTACACCTTC
CASSLAPGGGYGYTF
>-|TRBJ2-5|-|TRBV2
TGTGCCAGCAGTCCGGGACTGTGGTACCAAGAGACCCAGTACTTC
CASSPGLWYQETQYF
>TRBD1|TRBJ1-2|-|TRBV5-1
TGCGCCAGCAGCTTGGTCCCCACAGGGGGTCTGGGCTATGTCTACACCTTC
CASSLVPTGGLGYVYTF
>-|TRBJ2-4|few|TRBV28
TGTGCCAGCAGCCCCCCGGGTGGGGGCAAAAACATTCAGTACTTC
CASSPPGGGKNIQYF
>-|TRBJ1-4|many|TRBV12-3/TRBV12-4
TGTGCCAGCAGTTTAGCGCTAAGGGAAAAACTGTTTTTT
CASSLALREKLFF
>-|TRBJ2-1|-|TRBV15
TGTGCCACCAGCAGAGCCGTAACGGGAGCGGCAAATGAGCAGTTCTTC
CATSRAVTGAANEQFF
>-|TRBJ1-4|-|TRBV19
TGTGCCAGTAGTATCACAACTAATGAAAAACTGTTTTTT
CASSITTNEKLFF
>-|TRBJ1-6|many|TRBV20-1
TGCAGTGCTAGAGATCAACGGATTAGCTCCTATAATTCACCCCTCCACTTT
CSARDQRISSYNSPLHF
>-|TRBJ1-5|-|TRBV6-1
TGTGCCAGCAACCTCGGGGGGGGTCAGCCCCAGCATTTT
CASNLGGGQPQHF
>-|TRBJ1-2|few|TRBV7-2
TGTGCCAGCAGCGACTCTGGAAACACCTTC
CASSDSGNTF
>TRBD1|TRBJ1-2|many|TRBV30
TGTGCCTGGAGTCAAGGGGGCGGCTACACCTTC
CAWSQGGGYTF
>TRBD1|TRBJ1-5|few|TRBV6-2/TRBV6-3
TGTGCCAGCAGTTACGCCGTTCCGGACAGGGTAGATCAGCCCCAGCATTTT
CASSYAVPDRVDQPQHF
>TRBD1|TRBJ1-2|many|TRBV6-1
TGTGCCAGCAGTGTAGTACAGGGGGAAAACTATGGCTACACCTTC
CASSVVQGENYGYTF
>-|TRBJ2-1|many|TRBV5-6
TGTGCCAGCGAGTACCAGACGAGCTCCTACAATGAGCAGTTCTTC
CASEYQTSSYNEQFF
>-|TRBJ2-6|-|TRBV7-2
TGTGCCAGCAGCTTAGCCGTTTGGGGGGCCAACGTCCTGACTTTC
CASSLAVWGANVLTF
>-|TRBJ1-2|-|TRBV4-2
TGTGCCAGCAGCCAAGCGGGGAGAACAGATACGCAGGGCATCTATGGCTACACCTTC
CASSQAGRTDTQGIYGYTF
>-|TRBJ1-5|-|TRBV19
TGTGCCAGTAGTATCGTTCAGGGGAGCAATCAGCCCCAGCATTTT
CASSIVQGSNQPQHF
>TRBD1|TRBJ2-7|many|TRBV7-9
TGTGCCAGCAGCACCTGGACAGGGGACGAGCAGTACTTC
CASSTWTGDEQYF
>-|TRBJ2-3|many|TRBV30
TGTGCCTGGAGCCAGGGTCTAGATACGCAGTATTTT
CAWSQGLDTQYF
>-|TRBJ2-7|many|TRBV7-2
TGTGCCAGCAGCTCCCATCGCGGGTTATACGAGCAGTACTTC
CASSSHRGLYEQYF
>TRBD1|TRBJ1-6|many|TRBV5-1
TGCGCCAGCAGCTTGGTGCGTCAGGGGGCGCGAAATTCACCCCTCCACTTT
CASSLVRQGARNSPLHF
>TRBD1|TRBJ2-7|many|TRBV7-9
TGTGCCAGCAGCTTGGGGGGGGACAGGGCCTACGAGCAGTACTTC
CASSLGGDRAYEQYF
>-|TRBJ1-1|-|TRBV7-9
TGTGCCAGCAGCCTGACCGGGCCTATTGCCACTGAAGCTTTCTTT
CASSLTGPIATEAFF
>-|TRBJ2-2|many|TRBV18
TGTGCCAGCTCACCAAAGATGGACGGGGAGCTGTTTTTT
CASSPKMDGELFF
>-|TRBJ1-5|-|TRBV19
TGTGCCAGTAGTAGCGGAGGGGTAGAGACCCAGCATTTT
CASSSGGVETQHF
>-|TRBJ2-5|-|TRBV7-2
TGTGCCAGCACCCCTCAATACCGACAAGAGACCCAGTACTTC
CASTPQYRQETQYF
>TRBD1|TRBJ2-7|many|TRBV12-3/TRBV12-4
TGTGCCAGCAGTTTAACTGGGACAGGGGCCTACGAGCAGTACTTC
CASSLTGTGAYEQYF
>-|TRBJ1-4|-|TRBV2
TGTGCCAGCCTGGAAGGGAGTGGAGAAAGGGGACGTGAAAAACTGTTTTTT
CASLEGSGERGREKLFF
>TRBD2|TRBJ2-1|many|TRBV7-9
TGTGCCAGCAGCGGTTCGACTAGCGGGAGGAACTCCTACAATGAGCAGTTCTTC
CASSGSTSGRNSYNEQFF
>-|TRBJ2-3|many|TRBV20-1
TGCAGTGCTCCCACCGCAGGGGCGCGGGCCGGCGGGGATACGCAGTATTTT
CSAPTAGARAGGDTQYF
>-|TRBJ2-2|many|TRBV7-2
TGTGCCAGCAGCTCTGTGGGACGGCTGAACACCGGGGAGCTGTTTTTT
CASSSVGRLNTGELFF
>TRBD1|TRBJ1-5|many|TRBV12-3/TRBV12-4
TGTGCCAGCAGTCGACAGGGAGTTTATCCGAGCAATCAGCCCCAGCATTTT
CASSRQGVYPSNQPQHF
>TRBD2|TRBJ2-7|many|TRBV5-1
TGCGCCAGCAGCTTGGACGTCGGGAGGGTCTACGAGCAGTACTTC
CASSLDVGRVYEQYF